This TCR beta chain was obtained from a study of shared clonotypes between healthy human individuals. As for the study in general: The people who gave samples were a couple of women and a few men aged 18 to 49.

Each sample came from a Caucasian adult donor living in Nashville, Tennessee. Looked up from germline, CDR1 is KGHSH and CDR2 is LQKENI. Losses at the gene ends were 4 bases for V and 1 base for J; bases not matched to a gene: 14. The CDR3 runs to 20 residues. The quantity of DNA used in unsorted PBMC replicate PCRs was 300 ng, corresponding to around 32,000 T cell genomes. In the authors' workflow: Junction-only sequences without quality scores came from ImmunoSEQ, so filtering differed. Profiled with immunoSEQ multiplex PCR; TCRdb holds only in-frame clones, not every one. V and J calls and clone size come straight from that table; D and trimming were deduced from the DNA. The data show approximately 470,000 clones, around 80% seen once.

The material sequenced was PBMCs. This receptor was obtained from a woman in her thirties or forties in good health. Some clones in this sample may be carry-over from other donors' samples. This rearrangement joins TRBV18 to TRBJ2-1; 12 positions agree with TRBD2. In nucleotides, the CDR3 is TGTGCCAGCTCACGGCGACTAGCGGGAGCGCTTCCGGGGTCCTACAATGAGCAGTTCTTC. Translated, it gives CASSRRLAGALPGSYNEQFF.